This is a list of T cell receptor beta chains from one sample in a study of spatial heterogeneity in lung cancer. TCRdb ran MiXCR on the 5' RACE reads and lists one entry per CDR3 protein. The data hold almost 75,000 distinct CDR3 sequences, with 13% observed a single time. Sequenced here: PBMCs, sampled at surgery. The receptors shown here come from a male donor with early-stage non-small cell lung cancer. Both conserved end residues are part of each CDR3. The order of the fields is V gene, clone size, D gene, J gene, CDR3 protein, CDR3 DNA. A D gene is named only where the DNA matches it firmly. Clone size appears in some rows only: once, few, many, or a class for an expanded clone.

v_call: TRBV7-7; clone_size: many; d_call: .; j_call: TRBJ2-5; cdr3_aa: CASSRGAEETQYF; cdr3_nt: TGTGCTAGCAGCCGCGGAGCCGAAGAGACCCAGTACTTC
v_call: TRBV11-2; clone_size: few; d_call: .; j_call: TRBJ2-7; cdr3_aa: CASSSDYEQYF; cdr3_nt: TGTGCCAGCAGTTCAGACTACGAGCAGTACTTC
v_call: TRBV18; clone_size: many; d_call: .; j_call: TRBJ1-5; cdr3_aa: CASSPDSNQPQHF; cdr3_nt: TGTGCCAGCTCACCAGATAGCAATCAGCCCCAGCATTTT
v_call: TRBV3-1; clone_size: many; d_call: .; j_call: TRBJ2-6; cdr3_aa: CASSLSLSPSGANVLTF; cdr3_nt: TGTGCCAGCAGCCTATCGTTGAGTCCCTCTGGGGCCAACGTCCTGACTTTC
v_call: TRBV2; clone_size: few; d_call: TRBD1; j_call: TRBJ2-7; cdr3_aa: CASRLTGAASYEQYF; cdr3_nt: TGTGCCAGCAGATTGACAGGGGCGGCCTCCTACGAGCAGTACTTC
v_call: TRBV4-2; clone_size: many; d_call: .; j_call: TRBJ2-7; cdr3_aa: CASSQNTFDEQYF; cdr3_nt: TGTGCCAGCAGCCAGAACACCTTCGACGAGCAGTACTTC
v_call: TRBV3-1; clone_size: many; d_call: .; j_call: TRBJ2-7; cdr3_aa: CASSQAAGEQYF; cdr3_nt: TGTGCCAGCAGCCAGGCCGCGGGGGAGCAGTACTTC
v_call: TRBV7-2; clone_size: .; d_call: TRBD2; j_call: TRBJ2-1; cdr3_aa: CASSPRLAETYNEQFF; cdr3_nt: TGTGCCAGCAGCCCGCGACTAGCGGAAACCTACAATGAGCAGTTCTTC
v_call: TRBV20-1; clone_size: .; d_call: TRBD1; j_call: TRBJ2-7; cdr3_aa: CSATGTGGFYEQYF; cdr3_nt: TGCAGTGCCACCGGGACAGGGGGTTTCTACGAGCAGTACTTC
v_call: TRBV20-1; clone_size: .; d_call: TRBD1; j_call: TRBJ1-5; cdr3_aa: CSVLQGAGQPQHF; cdr3_nt: TGCAGTGTACTACAGGGGGCCGGACAGCCCCAGCATTTT
v_call: TRBV6-5; clone_size: few; d_call: .; j_call: TRBJ2-1; cdr3_aa: CASSYRGEQFF; cdr3_nt: TGTGCCAGCAGTTATAGGGGGGAGCAGTTCTTC
v_call: TRBV3-1; clone_size: .; d_call: .; j_call: TRBJ1-1; cdr3_aa: CASSQKENTEAFF; cdr3_nt: TGTGCCAGCAGCCAAAAAGAGAACACTGAAGCTTTCTTT
v_call: TRBV6-6; clone_size: .; d_call: TRBD1; j_call: TRBJ1-3; cdr3_aa: CASLSQGIGNTIYF; cdr3_nt: TGTGCCAGCCTGTCACAGGGGATTGGAAACACCATATATTTT
v_call: TRBV25-1; clone_size: .; d_call: TRBD1; j_call: TRBJ2-1; cdr3_aa: CASASGQVNEQFF; cdr3_nt: TGTGCCAGTGCGTCGGGACAGGTTAATGAGCAGTTCTTC
v_call: TRBV20-1; clone_size: .; d_call: TRBD1; j_call: TRBJ1-4; cdr3_aa: CSARGPGQGRGEKLFF; cdr3_nt: TGCAGTGCTAGAGGACCCGGACAGGGGCGGGGTGAAAAACTGTTTTTT
v_call: TRBV5-1; clone_size: many; d_call: .; j_call: TRBJ1-1; cdr3_aa: CASSYELNTEAFF; cdr3_nt: TGCGCCAGCAGCTACGAACTGAACACTGAAGCTTTCTTT
v_call: TRBV7-2; clone_size: many; d_call: .; j_call: TRBJ2-7; cdr3_aa: CASSFPQGSSSYEQYF; cdr3_nt: TGTGCCAGCAGTTTCCCCCAAGGGTCGAGCTCCTACGAGCAGTACTTC
v_call: TRBV28; clone_size: .; d_call: .; j_call: TRBJ1-1; cdr3_aa: CASSLMWGSGTEAFF; cdr3_nt: TGTGCCAGCAGTTTAATGTGGGGCAGCGGCACTGAAGCTTTCTTT
v_call: TRBV5-6; clone_size: few; d_call: .; j_call: TRBJ2-3; cdr3_aa: CASSLELVGRSTDTQYF; cdr3_nt: TGTGCCAGCAGCTTGGAGCTGGTTGGGAGAAGCACAGATACGCAGTATTTT
v_call: TRBV12-3/TRBV12-4; clone_size: few; d_call: .; j_call: TRBJ1-5; cdr3_aa: CASSRTEQNQPQHF; cdr3_nt: TGTGCCAGCAGTCGGACCGAGCAGAACCAGCCCCAGCATTTT
v_call: TRBV5-1; clone_size: few; d_call: TRBD2; j_call: TRBJ2-5; cdr3_aa: CASSPGGMEETQYF; cdr3_nt: TGCGCCAGCAGCCCCGGGGGGATGGAGGAGACCCAGTACTTC
v_call: TRBV29-1; clone_size: many; d_call: .; j_call: TRBJ1-2; cdr3_aa: CSVRVEYGYTF; cdr3_nt: TGCAGCGTCCGAGTTGAGTATGGCTACACCTTC